This is a list of T cell receptor beta chains from one sample in a study of early T cells in non-severe SARS-CoV-2 infection. TCRdb re-derived calls from the 5' RACE reads in MiXCR, one entry per CDR3 protein. The table has fewer than 75,000 distinct CDR3 sequences, around 20% seen once. Sequencing was performed on whole blood, taken at baseline. These receptors came from an adult who was a healthcare worker with PCR-confirmed SARS-CoV-2 infection or an uninfected control (not recorded which). Each CDR3 is given with its conserved first and last residue. D genes are given only for firm matches. Size values are once, few and many counts, or a class for expanded clones, and some rows have none.

j_call,v_call,d_call,clone_size,cdr3_nt,cdr3_aa
TRBJ1-2,TRBV4-1,-,few,TGCGCCAGCAGCCAAGACCCCGGGACGCTAATCCTCCCTAACTATGGCTACACCTTC,CASSQDPGTLILPNYGYTF
TRBJ1-4,TRBV6-6,-,-,TGTGCCAGCAGTTACTCGATACGGACGACGAATGAAAAACTGTTTTTT,CASSYSIRTTNEKLFF
TRBJ2-7,TRBV27,-,-,TGTGCCAGCAGTTTCGACAGCCCCTACGAGCAGTACTTC,CASSFDSPYEQYF
TRBJ1-2,TRBV12-3/TRBV12-4,-,few,TGTGCCAGCAGTTCCAGGGTTTATGGCTACACCTTC,CASSSRVYGYTF
TRBJ2-2,TRBV18,-,-,TGTGCCAGCTCACCAAACGGGGTTTGGAGGACCGGGGAGCTGTTTTTT,CASSPNGVWRTGELFF
TRBJ1-1,TRBV5-1,TRBD1,few,TGCGCCACCAGACCCCCCGGGACAGGGGACACTGAAGCTTTCTTT,CATRPPGTGDTEAFF
TRBJ2-4,TRBV7-8,-,-,TGTGCCAGCAGCTTAGCCGGGGGTCTAGCCAAAAACATTCAGTACTTC,CASSLAGGLAKNIQYF
TRBJ1-6,TRBV25-1,-,-,TGTGCCAGCAGTGCTGCAGGAACCTATTCACCCCTCCACTTT,CASSAAGTYSPLHF
TRBJ2-2,TRBV10-3,-,once,TGTGCCATCAGCGCCAGCTTCCTCGGGCAGGGGAACACCGGGGAGCTGTTTTTT,CAISASFLGQGNTGELFF
TRBJ1-1,TRBV7-9,TRBD1,-,TGTGCCAGCAGCAAGACAGGGAGTAACACTGAAGCTTTCTTT,CASSKTGSNTEAFF
TRBJ2-7,TRBV29-1,TRBD1,few,TGCAGCGTGAAATGGACAGGGGACGAGCAGTACTTC,CSVKWTGDEQYF
TRBJ1-1,TRBV7-6,TRBD1,-,TGTGCCAGCAGCCAGGGACAGGGGAGGAACACTGAAGCTTTCTTT,CASSQGQGRNTEAFF
TRBJ2-4,TRBV25-1,TRBD2,few,TGTGCCAGCAGTATGAGCGGGGGTGAAAACATTCAGTACTTC,CASSMSGGENIQYF
TRBJ1-6,TRBV20-1,-,-,TGCAGTGCTAGAGAGGAAGGCCAAAATTCACCCCTCCACTTT,CSAREEGQNSPLHF
TRBJ2-4,TRBV7-6,TRBD2,-,TGTGCCAGCAGCTCACGCGGGGGGGACAAAAACATTCAGTACTTC,CASSSRGGDKNIQYF
TRBJ2-7,TRBV28,-,few,TGTGCCAGCAGTTTTTACAGAGACTCCTACGAGCAGTACTTC,CASSFYRDSYEQYF
TRBJ2-7,TRBV20-1,-,-,TGCAGTGCTAGCCACCCCAATTACGAGCAGTACTTC,CSASHPNYEQYF
TRBJ2-1,TRBV12-3/TRBV12-4,TRBD1,few,TGTGCCAGCAGCCTTACAGGGGGAAGTGAGCAGTTCTTC,CASSLTGGSEQFF
TRBJ1-2,TRBV27,-,-,TGTGCCAGCAGTTTACGGGGATACCTTCCCCTTGCCTATGGCTACACCTTC,CASSLRGYLPLAYGYTF
TRBJ1-2,TRBV12-3/TRBV12-4,TRBD1,-,TGTGCCAGCAGTTTGGCGGCAGGGGGCTTAAACTATGGCTACACCTTC,CASSLAAGGLNYGYTF
TRBJ1-6,TRBV12-3/TRBV12-4,-,many,TGTGCCAGCAGTTTTAGGGGAGATTCACCCCTCCACTTT,CASSFRGDSPLHF
TRBJ2-3,TRBV9,TRBD2,many,TGTGCCAGCAGCGTAGTCGTGGCGGGGGGCCTTAACACAGATACGCAGTATTTT,CASSVVVAGGLNTDTQYF
TRBJ1-2,TRBV11-3,TRBD1,-,TGTGCCAGCAGTTCCCCCACAGGGGGCCACTATGGCTACACCTTC,CASSSPTGGHYGYTF
TRBJ1-2,TRBV5-1,-,few,TGCGCCAGCAGCTCGAGGAGCCTTAACTATGGCTACACCTTC,CASSSRSLNYGYTF
TRBJ2-1,TRBV7-9,TRBD2,-,TGTGCCAGCAGCTTGGCGGGGGACTCCTACAATGAGCAGTTCTTC,CASSLAGDSYNEQFF
TRBJ1-1,TRBV9,-,many,TGTGCCAGCAGCGTAGAGGTAGGGAAGAACACTGAAGCTTTCTTT,CASSVEVGKNTEAFF
TRBJ1-4,TRBV20-1,-,many,TGCAGTGCTAGAGATTCGGACAAGGCGAATGAAAAACTGTTTTTT,CSARDSDKANEKLFF
TRBJ2-4,TRBV30,-,few,TGTGCCTGGAGTGACGTCTCCGTTATTCAGTACTTC,CAWSDVSVIQYF
TRBJ2-6,TRBV5-1,-,few,TGCGCCAGCAGCCTGGAGGTTTCCGGGGCCAACGTCCTGACTTTC,CASSLEVSGANVLTF
TRBJ1-5,TRBV7-2,-,-,TGTGCCAGCAGCGTCCTTAGCAATCAGCCCCAGCATTTT,CASSVLSNQPQHF
TRBJ2-5,TRBV3-1,TRBD2,-,TGTGCCAGCAACGCCGGGACTAGCCCCTTGGCGACCCAGTACTTC,CASNAGTSPLATQYF
TRBJ2-7,TRBV7-9,-,-,TGTGCCAGCAGCTTATGGGGTTACGAGCAGTACTTC,CASSLWGYEQYF
TRBJ1-5,TRBV30,-,few,TGTGCCTGGAGTGTAGAAGAGATCCAGCCCCAGCATTTT,CAWSVEEIQPQHF
TRBJ2-1,TRBV7-6,-,few,TGTGCCAGCAGCTCACAGAGATGGGGCAACTCCTACAATGAGCAGTTCTTC,CASSSQRWGNSYNEQFF
TRBJ2-1,TRBV5-1,-,few,TGCGCCAGCAGCTTCCAGGGAAATGAGCAGTTCTTC,CASSFQGNEQFF
TRBJ2-2,TRBV12-3/TRBV12-4,-,-,TGTGCCAGCAGTTTCTCCGCCGGGGAGCTGTTTTTT,CASSFSAGELFF
TRBJ2-7,TRBV10-3,-,-,TGTGCCATCGGAGCAGGGACCCTCGATTACGAGCAGTACTTC,CAIGAGTLDYEQYF
TRBJ2-1,TRBV7-8,TRBD1,few,TGTGCCAGCAGCTCGACAGGGTACAATGAGCAGTTCTTC,CASSSTGYNEQFF
TRBJ2-5,TRBV29-1,TRBD1,-,TGCAGCGCTCCGGGACAGTTACAAGAGACCCAGTACTTC,CSAPGQLQETQYF
TRBJ2-1,TRBV3-1,-,-,TGTGCCAGCAGCCAGGAGGGAACCTACAATGAGCAGTTCTTC,CASSQEGTYNEQFF
TRBJ2-2,TRBV3-1,-,few,TGTGCCAGCAGCCAAGATGGTCCCGGCCACACCGGGGAGCTGTTTTTT,CASSQDGPGHTGELFF
TRBJ1-2,TRBV29-1,-,once,TGCAGCGGCGGGCGGGGCGCCTATGGCTACACCTTC,CSGGRGAYGYTF
TRBJ2-1,TRBV7-9,-,-,TGTGCCAGCACCATGGGGGGACACCAGGGGAATGAGCAGTTCTTC,CASTMGGHQGNEQFF
TRBJ2-7,TRBV5-5,-,few,TGTGCCAGCAGCGACCTGGAATCCTACGAGCAGTACTTC,CASSDLESYEQYF
TRBJ2-7,TRBV29-1,TRBD2,-,TGCAGCGTTGACGGCGGGGGGAACTACGAGCAGTACTTC,CSVDGGGNYEQYF
TRBJ2-1,TRBV5-1,TRBD2,-,TGCGCCAGCAGCCCCCGGGCGGGAGGCTACAATGAGCAGTTCTTC,CASSPRAGGYNEQFF
TRBJ2-1,TRBV6-6,-,few,TGTGCCAGCAGTAACCTACAGGGCCTTGAGTATGAGCAGTTCTTC,CASSNLQGLEYEQFF
TRBJ2-2,TRBV19,TRBD2,-,TGTGCCAGTACCTCCGGGGGGGGCACCGGGGAGCTGTTTTTT,CASTSGGGTGELFF
TRBJ1-1,TRBV12-3/TRBV12-4,-,many,TGTGCCACCCAATCGGGTTCCACTGAAGCTTTCTTT,CATQSGSTEAFF